The rows below give T cell receptor beta chains drawn from one sample of a study of T-cell memory formation after mild COVID-19. TCRdb itself ran the 5' RACE reads through MiXCR, one entry per CDR3 protein. The sample carries around 320,000 distinct CDR3 sequences, 14% recorded once. The sequenced sample consisted of PBMCs or a T cell subset sorted from them (not recorded which). Receptors originate from a man between 18 and 35 years old who had mild COVID-19 (a few samples of this study predate the infection). Cell type and time point are not known. CDR3s include the opening cysteine and the closing phenylalanine or tryptophan. Each record gives: J gene, clone size, D gene, V gene, CDR3 DNA, CDR3 protein. D genes are given only for firm matches. Expanded clones are given a class, and other clones once, few, many or no size at all.

TRBJ1-1,-,-,TRBV6-6,TGTGCCAGCAGCCTCACAGGGGAAGCTTTCTTT,CASSLTGEAFF
TRBJ1-1,-,-,TRBV29-1,TGCAGCGTTGCTGCAGGGAACACTGAAGCTTTCTTT,CSVAAGNTEAFF
TRBJ1-2,few,TRBD1,TRBV7-2,TGTGCCAGCAGCCGGGGACAGGGAAGGGGCTACACCTTC,CASSRGQGRGYTF
TRBJ1-5,-,TRBD1,TRBV18,TGTGCCAGCTCACCACTCCCCCGGACAGGGAGCAATCAGCCCCAGCATTTT,CASSPLPRTGSNQPQHF
TRBJ2-5,-,TRBD2,TRBV5-1,TGCGCCAGCAGCTTGGCGGAGCGGGGTCAAGAGACCCAGTACTTC,CASSLAERGQETQYF
TRBJ1-1,-,-,TRBV20-1,TGCAGTGCTCCCGTCCCTCTGGGGAGCACTGAAGCTTTCTTT,CSAPVPLGSTEAFF
TRBJ2-3,-,TRBD2,TRBV5-1,TGCGCCAGCAGCTTCACCGGCGGGGGGCCAGATACGCAGTATTTT,CASSFTGGGPDTQYF
TRBJ2-5,-,TRBD1,TRBV27,TGTGCCAGCAGAGGGTGGACAGGGGAGGAGACCCAGTACTTC,CASRGWTGEETQYF
TRBJ2-7,few,-,TRBV7-2,TGTGCCAGCAGCTTGCGGACCGAGCAGTACTTC,CASSLRTEQYF
TRBJ2-7,many,TRBD1,TRBV12-3/TRBV12-4,TGTGCCAGCAGTGCCGGGACAGGGCTTTACGAGCAGTACTTC,CASSAGTGLYEQYF
TRBJ2-7,many,-,TRBV5-1,TGCGCCAGCCAAGACAGTCTTACCTACGAGCAGTACTTC,CASQDSLTYEQYF
TRBJ2-7,-,-,TRBV3-1,TGTGCCAGCAGCCAAGGAGCTTGGGAAGAGCAGTACTTC,CASSQGAWEEQYF
TRBJ2-5,-,TRBD1,TRBV5-1,TGCGCCAGCAGCCTGACAGGGGCCTCCCGGGAGACCCAGTACTTC,CASSLTGASRETQYF
TRBJ1-2,many,TRBD1,TRBV12-3/TRBV12-4,TGTGCCAGCAGGATGGGGGACAGCCACCACTTACCCTATGGCTACACCTTC,CASRMGDSHHLPYGYTF
TRBJ1-2,-,-,TRBV5-4,TGTGCCAGCAGCTTAACAGGTTTACCCACCTTC,CASSLTGLPTF
TRBJ2-2,-,-,TRBV2,TGTGCCAGCAGTTCAAGAACCAGGGGCACCGGGGAGCTGTTTTTT,CASSSRTRGTGELFF
TRBJ2-7,few,TRBD1,TRBV4-2,TGTGCCAGCAGCCAAGCTTCTTACAGGGGAACTACCTACGAGCAGTACTTC,CASSQASYRGTTYEQYF
TRBJ2-1,few,TRBD2,TRBV20-1,TGCAGTGCTAGACCAGCGGGGGGGCCCGATGAGCAGTTCTTC,CSARPAGGPDEQFF
TRBJ1-3,-,-,TRBV7-9,TGTGCCAGCACTCCAGGGGCTGGAAACACCATATATTTT,CASTPGAGNTIYF
TRBJ2-3,many,-,TRBV12-3/TRBV12-4,TGTGCCAGCAGTTTTAACTTGGGGACAGATACGCAGTATTTT,CASSFNLGTDTQYF
TRBJ1-3,-,-,TRBV20-1,TGCAGTGCTAGAGATTTTCCGGGGGCAACTGGAAACACCATATATTTT,CSARDFPGATGNTIYF
TRBJ2-1,few,TRBD1,TRBV7-2,TGTGCCAGCAGCTTAGGTCGGGGACAGGGGTCTTCCGACAATGAGCAGTTCTTC,CASSLGRGQGSSDNEQFF
TRBJ1-5,-,-,TRBV6-5,TGTGCCAGCAGTTCGCAATGGACAGCGAATCAGCCCCAGCATTTT,CASSSQWTANQPQHF
TRBJ2-7,few,-,TRBV12-5,TGTGCTAGTGGCGTGACACCGAAAAGCTCCTACGAGCAGTACTTC,CASGVTPKSSYEQYF
TRBJ1-5,-,-,TRBV6-1,TGTGCCAGCAGTAATGAGGGGGTCAATCAGCCCCAGCATTTT,CASSNEGVNQPQHF
TRBJ1-3,-,-,TRBV7-2,TGTGCCAGCAGCTTAAGGAGGGGCTCTGGAAACACCATATATTTT,CASSLRRGSGNTIYF
TRBJ1-3,-,-,TRBV5-6,TGTGCCAGCAGCTTGGTTGGACTCTCTGGAAACACCATATATTTT,CASSLVGLSGNTIYF
TRBJ2-3,-,-,TRBV4-1,TGCGCCAGCAGCCAAGTCGGCGGGGACACAGATACGCAGTATTTT,CASSQVGGDTDTQYF
TRBJ2-2,-,-,TRBV28,TGTGCCAGCAGTTTATCGTGGACCGGGGAGCTGTTTTTT,CASSLSWTGELFF
TRBJ1-2,medium-sized,-,TRBV7-8,TGTGCCAGCAGCCTCGGACAAGCCTGGGCTAACTATGGCTACACCTTC,CASSLGQAWANYGYTF
TRBJ2-3,few,-,TRBV10-2,TGCGCCAGCTCTACTAGCCACAGCACAGATACGCAGTATTTT,CASSTSHSTDTQYF
TRBJ1-2,few,-,TRBV2,TGTGCCAGCAGTGGCACGGGGGCGCAGGGCTATGGCTACACCTTC,CASSGTGAQGYGYTF
TRBJ1-1,-,-,TRBV29-1,TGCAGCGGTTACAGGGATGAAGCTTTCTTT,CSGYRDEAFF
TRBJ2-2,few,-,TRBV29-1,TGCAGCGCAACCGGGACGCTGGGCACCGGGGAGCTGTTTTTT,CSATGTLGTGELFF
TRBJ2-1,many,-,TRBV4-3,TGCGCCAGCAGCCAAGGGGGTGTCTCCAATGAGCAGTTCTTC,CASSQGGVSNEQFF
TRBJ2-7,-,TRBD1,TRBV12-3/TRBV12-4,TGTGCCACGAAACGTGGACAGGGCTACGAGCAGTACTTC,CATKRGQGYEQYF
TRBJ1-2,-,TRBD1,TRBV28,TGTGCCAGCAGTCTGACGGGACAGAACTATGGCTACACCTTC,CASSLTGQNYGYTF